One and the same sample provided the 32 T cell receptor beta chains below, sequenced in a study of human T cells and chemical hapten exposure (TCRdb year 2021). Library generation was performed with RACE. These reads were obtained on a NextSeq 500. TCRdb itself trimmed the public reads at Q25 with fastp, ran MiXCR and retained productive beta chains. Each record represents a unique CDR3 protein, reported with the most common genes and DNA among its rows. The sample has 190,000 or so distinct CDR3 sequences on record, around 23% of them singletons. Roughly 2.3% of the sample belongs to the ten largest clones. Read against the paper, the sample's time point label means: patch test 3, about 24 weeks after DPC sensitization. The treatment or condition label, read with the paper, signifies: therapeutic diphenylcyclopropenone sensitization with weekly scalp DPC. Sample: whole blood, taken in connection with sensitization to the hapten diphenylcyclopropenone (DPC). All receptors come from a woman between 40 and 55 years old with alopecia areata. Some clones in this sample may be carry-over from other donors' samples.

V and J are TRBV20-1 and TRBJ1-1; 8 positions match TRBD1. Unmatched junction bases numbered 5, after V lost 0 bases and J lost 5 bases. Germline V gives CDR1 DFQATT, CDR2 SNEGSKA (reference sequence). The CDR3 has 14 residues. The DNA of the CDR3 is TGCAGTGCTAGAGAGGGAACAGGGGGTACTGAAGCTTTCTTT. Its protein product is CSAREGTGGTEAFF.

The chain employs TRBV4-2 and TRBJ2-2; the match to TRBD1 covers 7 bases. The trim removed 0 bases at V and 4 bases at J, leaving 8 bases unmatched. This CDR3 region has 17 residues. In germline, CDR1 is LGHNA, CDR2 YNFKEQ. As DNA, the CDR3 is TGTGCCAGCAGCCAAGAGTCCCCAGGGGGTATCACCGGGGAGCTGTTTTTT. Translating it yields CASSQESPGGITGELFF.

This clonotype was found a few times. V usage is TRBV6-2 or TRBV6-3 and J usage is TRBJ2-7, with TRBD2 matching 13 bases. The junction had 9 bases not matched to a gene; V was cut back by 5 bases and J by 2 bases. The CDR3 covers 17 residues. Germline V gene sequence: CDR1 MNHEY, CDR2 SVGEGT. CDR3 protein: CASSKGTSGKAAYEQYF. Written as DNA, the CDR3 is TGTGCCAGCAGTAAAGGGACTAGCGGGAAAGCGGCCTACGAGCAGTACTTC.

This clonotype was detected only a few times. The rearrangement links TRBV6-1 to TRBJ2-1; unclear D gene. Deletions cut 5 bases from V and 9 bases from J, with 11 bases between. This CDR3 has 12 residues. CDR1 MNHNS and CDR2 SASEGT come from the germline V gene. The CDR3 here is CASSPSRLEQFF. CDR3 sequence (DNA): TGTGCCAGCAGTCCCTCGCGCCTTGAGCAGTTCTTC.

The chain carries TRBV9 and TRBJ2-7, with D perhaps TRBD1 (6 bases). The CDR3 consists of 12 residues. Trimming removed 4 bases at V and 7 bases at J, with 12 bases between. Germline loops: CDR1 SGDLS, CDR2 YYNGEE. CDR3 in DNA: TGTGCCAGCAGCCCCGGACAGTATGAGCAGTACTTC. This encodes CASSPGQYEQYF.

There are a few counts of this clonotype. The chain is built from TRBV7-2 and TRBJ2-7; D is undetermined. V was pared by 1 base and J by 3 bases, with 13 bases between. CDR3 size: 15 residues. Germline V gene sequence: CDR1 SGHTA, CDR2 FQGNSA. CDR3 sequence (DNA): TGTGCCAGCAGCTTAGAAACCGGCAGATACTACGAGCAGTACTTC. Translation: CASSLETGRYYEQYF.

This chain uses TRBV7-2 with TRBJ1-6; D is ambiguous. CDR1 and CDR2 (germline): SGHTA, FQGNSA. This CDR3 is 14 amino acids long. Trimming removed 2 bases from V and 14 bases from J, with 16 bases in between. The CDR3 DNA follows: TGTGCCAGCAGCTTAACACCAGGCATTTCCTCCCTCCACTTT. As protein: CASSLTPGISSLHF.

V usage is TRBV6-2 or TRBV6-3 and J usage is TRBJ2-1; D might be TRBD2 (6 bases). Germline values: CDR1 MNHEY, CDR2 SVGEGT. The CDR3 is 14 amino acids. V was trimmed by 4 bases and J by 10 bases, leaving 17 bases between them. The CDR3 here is CASSWGGSRLEQFF. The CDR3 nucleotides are TGTGCCAGCAGTTGGGGAGGTAGTCGCCTAGAGCAGTTCTTC.

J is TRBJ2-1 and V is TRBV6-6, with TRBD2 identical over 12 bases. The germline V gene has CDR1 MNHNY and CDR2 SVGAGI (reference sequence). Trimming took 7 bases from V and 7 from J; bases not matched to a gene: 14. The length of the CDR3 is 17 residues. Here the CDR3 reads CASTLTRLAGEPNEQFF. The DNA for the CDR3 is TGTGCCAGCACCCTAACTAGACTAGCGGGAGAGCCGAATGAGCAGTTCTTC.

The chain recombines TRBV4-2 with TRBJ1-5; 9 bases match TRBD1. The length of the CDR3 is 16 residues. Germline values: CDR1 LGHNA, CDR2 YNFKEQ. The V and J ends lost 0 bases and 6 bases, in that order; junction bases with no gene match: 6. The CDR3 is CASSQEGTGRVQPQHF. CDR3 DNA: TGTGCCAGCAGCCAAGAAGGGACAGGGCGGGTTCAGCCCCAGCATTTT.

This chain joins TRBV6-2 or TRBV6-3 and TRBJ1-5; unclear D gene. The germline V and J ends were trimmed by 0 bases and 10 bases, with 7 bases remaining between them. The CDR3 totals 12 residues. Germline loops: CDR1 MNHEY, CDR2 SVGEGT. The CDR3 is CASSYSRAPQHF. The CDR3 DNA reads TGTGCCAGCAGTTACTCGAGGGCCCCCCAGCATTTT.

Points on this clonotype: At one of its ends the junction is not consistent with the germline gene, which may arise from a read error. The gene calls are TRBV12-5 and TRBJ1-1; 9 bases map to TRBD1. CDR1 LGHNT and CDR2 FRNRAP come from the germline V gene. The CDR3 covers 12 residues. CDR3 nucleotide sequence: TGTGCTAGTGGTTTCGCCGGGACAGGGATTTTATTT. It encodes CASGFAGTGILF.

The CDR3 DNA sequence: TGTGCCAGCAGCCAAGGGTCGGCGGATGGAGGTGAAAAACTGTTTTTT. Protein: CASSQGSADGGEKLFF. V gene TRBV7-8 combines with J gene TRBJ1-4; no definite D call. The V gene's germline CDR1 is SGHVS and CDR2 FQNEAQ. The V end lost 5 bases, the J end lost 7 bases, and 20 bases lay between the germline ends. The CDR3 length is 16 residues.

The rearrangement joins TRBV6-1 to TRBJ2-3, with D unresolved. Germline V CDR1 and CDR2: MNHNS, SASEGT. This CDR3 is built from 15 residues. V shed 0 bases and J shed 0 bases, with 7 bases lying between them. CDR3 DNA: TGTGCCAGCAGTGAAGCAGGTCGTAGCACAGATACGCAGTATTTT. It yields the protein CASSEAGRSTDTQYF.

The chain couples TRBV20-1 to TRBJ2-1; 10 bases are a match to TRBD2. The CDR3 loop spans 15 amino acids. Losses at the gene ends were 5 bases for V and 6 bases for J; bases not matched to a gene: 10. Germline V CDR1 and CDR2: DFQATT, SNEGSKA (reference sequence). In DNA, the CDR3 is TGCAGTGCTCTAACCGGGACTAGCGCTTCCAATGAGCAGTTCTTC. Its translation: CSALTGTSASNEQFF.

The DNA of the CDR3 is TGTGCCAGCAGCTTATCCCTTAGTCAGCCCCAGCATTTT. Translating it yields CASSLSLSQPQHF. This rearrangement joins TRBV11-2 to TRBJ1-5; D uncertain. V was trimmed by 2 bases and J by 6 bases, leaving 8 bases between them. The CDR3 covers 13 residues. In germline, CDR1 is SGHAT, CDR2 FQNNGV.

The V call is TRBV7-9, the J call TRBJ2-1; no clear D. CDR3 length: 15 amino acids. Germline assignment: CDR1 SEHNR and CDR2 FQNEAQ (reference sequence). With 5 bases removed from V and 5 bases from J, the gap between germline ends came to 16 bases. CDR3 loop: CASSPGGSRDNEQFF. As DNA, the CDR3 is TGTGCCAGCAGCCCGGGCGGCAGCCGGGACAATGAGCAGTTCTTC.

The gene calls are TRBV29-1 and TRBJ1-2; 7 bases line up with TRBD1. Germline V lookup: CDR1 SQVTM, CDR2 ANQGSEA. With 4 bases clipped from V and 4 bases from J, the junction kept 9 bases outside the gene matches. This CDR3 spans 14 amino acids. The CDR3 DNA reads TGCAGCGTTGGGTGGCAGGGGGAGGGCTATGGCTACACCTTC. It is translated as CSVGWQGEGYGYTF.

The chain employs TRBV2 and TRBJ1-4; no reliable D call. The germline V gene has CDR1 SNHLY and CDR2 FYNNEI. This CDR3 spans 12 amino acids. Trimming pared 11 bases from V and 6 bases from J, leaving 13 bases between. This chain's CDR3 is CAASDQDEKLFF. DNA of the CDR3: TGTGCCGCTTCGGACCAGGATGAAAAACTGTTTTTT. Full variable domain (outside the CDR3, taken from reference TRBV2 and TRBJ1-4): EPEVTQTPSHQVTQMGQEVILRCVPISNHLYFYWYRQILGQKVEFLVSFYNNEISEKSEIFDDQFSVERPDGSNFTLKIRSTKLEDSAMYFCAASDQDEKLFFGSGTQLSVL.

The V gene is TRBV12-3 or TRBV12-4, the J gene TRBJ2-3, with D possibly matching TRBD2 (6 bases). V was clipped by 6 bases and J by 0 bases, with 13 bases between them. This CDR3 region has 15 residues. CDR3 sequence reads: CASSSRDFSTDTQYF. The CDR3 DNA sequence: TGTGCCAGCAGCTCCCGGGACTTTAGCACAGATACGCAGTATTTT.

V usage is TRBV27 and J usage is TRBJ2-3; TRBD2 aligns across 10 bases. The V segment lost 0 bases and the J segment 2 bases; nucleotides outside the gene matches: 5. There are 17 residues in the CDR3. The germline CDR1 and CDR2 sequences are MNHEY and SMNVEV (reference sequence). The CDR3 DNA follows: TGTGCCAGCAGTTTATCTAGCGGGAGGCCGTACACAGATACGCAGTATTTT. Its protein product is CASSLSSGRPYTDTQYF.

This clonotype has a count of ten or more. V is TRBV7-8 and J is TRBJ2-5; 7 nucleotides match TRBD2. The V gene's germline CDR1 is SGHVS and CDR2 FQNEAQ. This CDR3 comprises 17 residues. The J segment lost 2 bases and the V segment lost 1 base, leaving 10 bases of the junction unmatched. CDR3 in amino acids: CASSLGRTRFSQETQYF. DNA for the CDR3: TGTGCCAGCAGCTTAGGCCGGACTAGATTCTCTCAAGAGACCCAGTACTTC.

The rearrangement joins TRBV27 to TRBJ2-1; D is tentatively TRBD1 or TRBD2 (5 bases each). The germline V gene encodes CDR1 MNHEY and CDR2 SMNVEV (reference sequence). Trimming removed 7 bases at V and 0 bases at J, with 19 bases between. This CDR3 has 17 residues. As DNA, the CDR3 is TGTGCCAGCATCCCCGAGGGACCACAGAGCTCCTACAATGAGCAGTTCTTC. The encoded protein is CASIPEGPQSSYNEQFF.

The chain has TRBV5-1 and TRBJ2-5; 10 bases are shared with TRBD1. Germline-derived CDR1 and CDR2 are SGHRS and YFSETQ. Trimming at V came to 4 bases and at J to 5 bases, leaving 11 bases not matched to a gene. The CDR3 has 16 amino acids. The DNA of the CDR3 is TGCGCCAGCAGCACGACGGGACAGGGGATTTACGAGACCCAGTACTTC. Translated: CASSTTGQGIYETQYF.

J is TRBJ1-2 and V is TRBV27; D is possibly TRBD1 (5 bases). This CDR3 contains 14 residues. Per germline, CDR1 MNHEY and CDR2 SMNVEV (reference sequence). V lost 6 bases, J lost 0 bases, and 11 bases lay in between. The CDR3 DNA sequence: TGTGCCAGCAGCGCAGGGAGCCCTAACTATGGCTACACCTTC. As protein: CASSAGSPNYGYTF.

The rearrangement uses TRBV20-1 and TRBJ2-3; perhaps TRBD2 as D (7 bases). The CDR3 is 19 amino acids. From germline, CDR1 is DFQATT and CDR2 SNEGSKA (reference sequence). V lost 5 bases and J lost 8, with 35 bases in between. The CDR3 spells CSAAGLSVASGSLQGTQYF. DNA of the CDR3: TGCAGTGCTGCAGGCTTGTCGGTGGCTAGCGGTTCACTACAGGGTACGCAGTATTTT.

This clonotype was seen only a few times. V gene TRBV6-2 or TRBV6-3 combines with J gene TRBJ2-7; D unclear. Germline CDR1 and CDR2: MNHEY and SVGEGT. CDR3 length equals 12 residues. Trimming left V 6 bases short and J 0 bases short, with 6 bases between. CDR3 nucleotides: TGTGCCAGCAGAGTTTCCTCCTACGAGCAGTACTTC. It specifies CASRVSSYEQYF.

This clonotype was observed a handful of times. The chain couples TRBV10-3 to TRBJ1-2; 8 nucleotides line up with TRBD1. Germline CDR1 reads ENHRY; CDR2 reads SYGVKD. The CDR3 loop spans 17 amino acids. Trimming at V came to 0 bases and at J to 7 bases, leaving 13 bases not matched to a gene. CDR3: CAISESLAAGGAVGYTF. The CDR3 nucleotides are TGTGCCATCAGTGAGTCCCTAGCGGCAGGGGGCGCGGTTGGCTACACCTTC.

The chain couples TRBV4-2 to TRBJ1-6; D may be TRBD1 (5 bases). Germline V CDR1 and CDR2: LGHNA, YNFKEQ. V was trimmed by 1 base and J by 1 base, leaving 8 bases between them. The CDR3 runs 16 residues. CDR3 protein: CASSQGGGSYNSPLHF. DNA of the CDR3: TGTGCCAGCAGCCAAGGCGGGGGATCCTATAATTCACCCCTCCACTTT.

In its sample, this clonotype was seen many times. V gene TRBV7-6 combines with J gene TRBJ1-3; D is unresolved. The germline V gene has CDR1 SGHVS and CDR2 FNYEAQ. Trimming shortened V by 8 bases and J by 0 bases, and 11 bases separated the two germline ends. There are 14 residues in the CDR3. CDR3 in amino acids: CASASSRSGNTIYF. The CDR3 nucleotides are TGTGCCAGCGCTAGCTCACGCTCTGGAAACACCATATATTTT.

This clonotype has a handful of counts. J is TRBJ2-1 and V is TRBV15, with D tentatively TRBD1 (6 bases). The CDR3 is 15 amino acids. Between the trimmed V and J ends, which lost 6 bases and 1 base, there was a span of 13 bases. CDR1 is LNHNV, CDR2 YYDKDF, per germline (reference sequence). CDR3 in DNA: TGTGCCACCAGTAGATCTCAGGGGTCCTACAATGAGCAGTTCTTC. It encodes CATSRSQGSYNEQFF.

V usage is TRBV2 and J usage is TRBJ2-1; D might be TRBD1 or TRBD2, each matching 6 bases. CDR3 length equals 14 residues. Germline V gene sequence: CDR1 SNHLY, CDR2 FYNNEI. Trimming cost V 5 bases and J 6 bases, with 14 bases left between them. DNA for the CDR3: TGTGCCAGCAGTTCTTTGGGGGGCAGCAATGAGCAGTTCTTC. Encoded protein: CASSSLGGSNEQFF.